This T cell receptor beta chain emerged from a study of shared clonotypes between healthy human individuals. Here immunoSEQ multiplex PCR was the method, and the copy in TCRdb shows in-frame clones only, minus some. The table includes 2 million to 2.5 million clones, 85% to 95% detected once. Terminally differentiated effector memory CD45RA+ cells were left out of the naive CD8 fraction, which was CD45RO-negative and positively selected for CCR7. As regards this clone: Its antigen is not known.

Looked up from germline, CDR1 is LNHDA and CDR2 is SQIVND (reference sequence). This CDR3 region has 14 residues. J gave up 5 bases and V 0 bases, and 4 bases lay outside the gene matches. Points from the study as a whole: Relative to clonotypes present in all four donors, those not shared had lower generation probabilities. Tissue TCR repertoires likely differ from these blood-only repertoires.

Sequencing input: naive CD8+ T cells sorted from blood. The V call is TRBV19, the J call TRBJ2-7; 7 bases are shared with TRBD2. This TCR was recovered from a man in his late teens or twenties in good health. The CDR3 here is CASSIDPRGDEQYF. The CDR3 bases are TGTGCCAGTAGTATAGACCCCCGGGGGGACGAGCAGTACTTC.